This entry describes one T cell receptor (beta chain). How the authors handled the data: Nucleated cell number was recorded as an estimate derived from reference gene primer amplification. The repertoire was sequenced with immunoSEQ multiplex PCR; TCRdb's copy has only in-frame clones and lacks some. D and trimming were read from the DNA, whereas the V and J calls and clone size are those reported in that table. This sample carries 48,000 or so clones, approximately 84% of them seen once, and the ten largest clones take about 2.8%. One Seattle source followed patients from active infection through their disease course. This specimen comes from a study of blood T cell repertoires in COVID-19. On the study more broadly: From the United States, Italy and Spain came samples of acute and convalescent COVID-19. T cells, B-cell-depleted T cells, or PBMCs supplied cDNA or gDNA.

CDR3 length equals 19 residues. Germline V gene data show CDR1 as MDHEN and CDR2 as SYDVKM. V gave up 4 bases and J gave up 0 bases; unmatched junction bases: 10. The TCR was taken from a woman aged 80 or over with COVID-19, enrolled during active disease. The gene calls are TRBV28 and TRBJ2-1; 12 nucleotides align to TRBD2. The sequenced sample was peripheral blood. CDR3 residues: CASSSTLAGGPRSYNEQFF. The CDR3 nucleotides read TGTGCCAGCAGTTCAACCCTAGCGGGAGGGCCGCGCTCCTACAATGAGCAGTTCTTC.